These 22 T cell receptor beta chains share one sample of origin, sequenced in a study of blood T cells in healthy people across ages. Primers used in a second PCR of about 7 to 12 cycles were a sample-barcoded 5' primer and a J-beta primer mix. TCRdb recomputed calls from the 5' RACE reads with MiXCR, one row per CDR3 protein. The sample has 750,000 or so distinct CDR3 sequences, more than 20% seen once. These data were also reused for a study on T cells of mothers and their children.

Material for sequencing was blood. The source is a boy aged 5-17 years in good health.

This rearrangement joins TRBV9 to TRBJ2-1; 10 bases are a match to TRBD2. The CDR3 has 12 amino acids. With 2 bases clipped from V and 12 bases from J, the junction kept 2 bases outside the gene matches. Germline lookup yields CDR1 SGDLS and CDR2 YYNGEE. CDR3 sequence (DNA): TGTGCCAGCAGCGTGGCTAGCGGGAGGCAGTTCTTC. Residues: CASSVASGRQFF.

A few counts support this clonotype. CDR3 sequence: CASSPGVTSQETQYF. The CDR3 DNA follows: TGTGCCAGCAGCCCCGGGGTGACCTCCCAAGAGACCCAGTACTTC. The rearrangement uses TRBV6-6 and TRBJ2-5, with D possibly matching TRBD2 (5 bases). V gave up 6 bases and J gave up 1 base, with 15 bases separating them. Germline V gene sequence: CDR1 MNHNY, CDR2 SVGAGI (reference sequence). There are 15 residues in the CDR3.

Points on this clonotype: This sequence may be a read error, since a much larger clone differs from it by one base. This rearrangement joins TRBV12-3 or TRBV12-4 to TRBJ2-5, with a possible D match to TRBD2 (6 bases). V lost 6 bases and J lost 7, with 18 bases in between. This CDR3 has 14 residues. The CDR3: CASSPSGENATQYF. The CDR3 coding sequence is TGTGCCAGCAGCCCTTCGGGGGAGAACGCGACCCAGTACTTC.

This chain uses TRBV29-1 with TRBJ2-7; the match to TRBD1 covers 9 bases. V was pared by 1 base and J by 2 bases, with 9 bases of the junction left unmatched. Germline V CDR1 and CDR2: SQVTM, ANQGSEA. This CDR3 comprises 16 residues. The chain's CDR3 is CSVEGLSGQGPYEQYF. DNA for the CDR3: TGCAGCGTTGAAGGTCTGTCCGGACAGGGGCCCTACGAGCAGTACTTC.

In its sample, this clonotype was seen many times. The chain links TRBV7-2 to TRBJ2-5, with D possibly being TRBD1 (6 bases). Germline-derived CDR1 and CDR2 are SGHTA and FQGNSA. Trimming cost V 4 bases and J 7 bases, with 19 bases left between them. CDR3 length: 15 amino acids. CDR3 DNA: TGTGCCAGCAGCTCCCCGACAGGACCCAAGAGGACCCAGTACTTC. As protein: CASSSPTGPKRTQYF.

This chain links TRBV28 with TRBJ2-7, with 10 bases identical to TRBD1. V trimming: 3 bases; J trimming: 7 bases; junction bases outside the gene matches: 9. This CDR3 has 15 residues. Germline V lookup: CDR1 MDHEN, CDR2 SYDVKM. The CDR3 spells CASSFLTGGSSEQYF. In DNA, the CDR3 is TGTGCCAGCAGTTTTCTGACAGGGGGCTCGAGTGAGCAGTACTTC.

This clonotype was found a few times. The chain is built from TRBV7-9 and TRBJ2-7; perhaps TRBD1 as D (5 bases). The CDR3 extends over 17 amino acids. The V gene lost 4 bases and the J gene lost 3 bases, with 22 bases spanning the gap. In germline, CDR1 is SEHNR, CDR2 FQNEAQ (reference sequence). The CDR3 bases are TGTGCCAGCAGCTCCCCCGTAGGTGGCCCGACAGTCTACGAGCAGTACTTC. Its translation: CASSSPVGGPTVYEQYF.

The CDR3: CSARRQGVINEQFF. The CDR3 bases are TGCAGTGCTAGGCGACAGGGGGTAATCAATGAGCAGTTCTTC. The chain is built from TRBV20-1 and TRBJ2-1; 9 bases are a match to TRBD1. This CDR3 is 14 amino acids long. CDR1 is DFQATT and CDR2 is SNEGSKA in the germline V gene (reference sequence). V was pared by 3 bases and J by 6 bases, with 6 bases of the junction left unmatched.

This chain joins TRBV14 and TRBJ2-4, with 7 bases that match TRBD1. V gave up 4 bases and J gave up 0 bases; unmatched junction bases: 3. This CDR3 is built from 15 residues. CDR1 is SGHDN, CDR2 FVKESK, per germline. CDR3 sequence reads: CASSPGQIAKNIQYF. DNA for the CDR3: TGTGCCAGCAGCCCGGGACAGATAGCCAAAAACATTCAGTACTTC.

The chain joins TRBV7-2 to TRBJ1-2; perhaps TRBD1 as D (5 bases). V lost 5 bases to trimming and J lost 4 bases, with 14 bases between them. Germline lookup yields CDR1 SGHTA and CDR2 FQGNSA. The CDR3 consists of 14 residues. The CDR3 loop is CASSDYRLFYGYTF. The CDR3 nucleotides are TGTGCCAGCAGCGACTACAGGCTTTTCTATGGCTACACCTTC.

The sample holds a few counts of this clonotype. The chain links TRBV5-1 to TRBJ1-1; D might be TRBD1 (6 bases). The germline V gene encodes CDR1 SGHRS and CDR2 YFSETQ. Trimming removed 0 bases from V and 4 bases from J, with 13 bases in between. CDR3 length equals 15 residues. The CDR3 is CASSLGGGVGTEAFF. For the CDR3, the DNA is TGCGCCAGCAGCTTGGGCGGGGGCGTCGGCACTGAAGCTTTCTTT.

The chain couples TRBV4-1 to TRBJ1-4; D may be TRBD1 (6 bases). V lost 0 bases and J lost 8, with 22 bases in between. The length of the CDR3 is 18 residues. Per germline, CDR1 MGHRA and CDR2 YSYEKL. CDR3: CASSQDDLQQGGEEKLFF. The CDR3 nucleotides read TGCGCCAGCAGCCAAGACGACCTTCAACAGGGTGGAGAGGAAAAACTGTTTTTT.

CDR3: CASSSDRESTEAFF. Written as DNA, the CDR3 is TGTGCCAGCAGTTCGGACAGGGAGAGCACTGAAGCTTTCTTT. The rearrangement uses TRBV12-3 or TRBV12-4 and TRBJ1-1, with 8 bases matching TRBD1. Losses at the gene ends were 4 bases for V and 4 bases for J; bases not matched to a gene: 5. This CDR3 has 14 amino acids.

The J gene is TRBJ1-1, the V gene TRBV6-5, with TRBD1 identical over 11 bases. Germline-derived CDR1 and CDR2 are MNHEY and SVGAGI. J lost 7 bases, V lost 7 bases, and 11 bases had no gene match. This CDR3 region has 15 residues. The CDR3 DNA sequence: TGTGCCAGCACTCGATGCGGACAGGGGGCAAGTGAAGCTTTCTTT. As protein: CASTRCGQGASEAFF.

The chain combines TRBV20-1 with TRBJ2-3, with D unresolved. The V and J ends lost 3 bases and 5 bases respectively, with 6 bases between them. Looked up from germline, CDR1 is DFQATT and CDR2 is SNEGSKA (reference sequence). The CDR3 extends over 11 amino acids. The CDR3 is CSARFGDTQYF. The CDR3 DNA sequence: TGCAGTGCTAGGTTCGGAGATACGCAGTATTTT.

This clonotype turned up a few times. This chain uses TRBV7-9 with TRBJ2-1; D may be TRBD2 (5 bases). The end of the DNA fits TRBJ2-7 better, so the J call may be wrong. The germline gives CDR1 SEHNR, CDR2 FQNEAQ (reference sequence). CDR3 length: 15 amino acids. The CDR3 DNA follows: TGTGCCAGCAGCTTAGGTGACTACGTCTCCTACGAGCAGTACTTC. Its translation: CASSLGDYVSYEQYF.

This clonotype was seen more than once but under ten times. The chain has TRBV15 and TRBJ1-5; D ambiguous. Germline V gene sequence: CDR1 LNHNV, CDR2 YYDKDF (reference sequence). The V end lost 0 bases, the J end lost 7 bases, and 13 bases lay between the germline ends. The CDR3 totals 15 residues. The CDR3: CATSRDKGLEQPQHF. The CDR3 coding sequence is TGTGCCACCAGCAGAGATAAAGGTTTGGAACAGCCCCAGCATTTT.

This clonotype was seen a handful of times. The rearrangement uses TRBV28 and TRBJ2-1, with TRBD2 matching over 10 bases. V shed 6 bases and J 8 bases; nucleotides not matched to a gene: 10. Germline CDR1 is MDHEN and CDR2 is SYDVKM. The CDR3 spans 15 residues. The CDR3 protein is CASRASGGDWDEQFF. For the CDR3, the DNA is TGTGCCAGCAGAGCAAGCGGGGGGGACTGGGATGAGCAGTTCTTC.

The gene calls are TRBV6-2 or TRBV6-3 and TRBJ2-7; no clear D gene. The germline V and J ends were trimmed by 6 bases and 5 bases, with 8 bases remaining between them. Germline loops: CDR1 MNHEY, CDR2 SVGEGT. The CDR3 sequence is 11 residues long. Here the CDR3 DNA reads TGTGCCAGCAGGAGTACCCACGAGCAGTACTTC. Translation gives CASRSTHEQYF.

The chain recombines TRBV28 with TRBJ2-2; 14 bases are a match to TRBD2. Germline V gives CDR1 MDHEN, CDR2 SYDVKM. Losses at the gene ends were 7 bases for V and 6 bases for J; bases not matched to a gene: 13. The CDR3 sequence is 18 residues long. CDR3 in DNA: TGTGCCAGCATAAGCAGGACTAGCGGGAGGAAGGTCGCCGGGGAGCTGTTTTTT. Translation: CASISRTSGRKVAGELFF.

The rearrangement joins TRBV12-5 to TRBJ1-2, with TRBD1 as a possible D gene (6 bases). Looked up from germline, CDR1 is LGHNT and CDR2 is FRNRAP. V dropped 5 bases and J dropped 3 bases, with 13 bases sitting between them. The CDR3 is 14 residues long. In DNA, the CDR3 is TGTGCTAGTGGTCTTACACAGGGTGACTATGGCTACACCTTC. Translation gives CASGLTQGDYGYTF. Drawing the rest from reference TRBV12-5 and TRBJ1-2, the complete variable domain is DARVTQTPRHKVTEMGQEVTMRCQPILGHNTVFWYRQTMMQGLELLAYFRNRAPLDDSGMPKDRFSAEMPDATLATLKIQPSEPRDSAVYFCASGLTQGDYGYTFGSGTRLTVV.

V gene TRBV24-1 combines with J gene TRBJ2-1; 10 nucleotides agree with TRBD2. CDR3 size: 18 residues. The junction had 13 bases not matched to a gene; V was cut back by 1 base and J by 8 bases. Germline assignment: CDR1 KGHDR and CDR2 SFDVKD. CDR3 in DNA: TGTGCCACCAGTGATTTTACATGGAGCAGCGGGAGGGAGGATGAGCAGTTCTTC. Its protein product is CATSDFTWSSGREDEQFF.